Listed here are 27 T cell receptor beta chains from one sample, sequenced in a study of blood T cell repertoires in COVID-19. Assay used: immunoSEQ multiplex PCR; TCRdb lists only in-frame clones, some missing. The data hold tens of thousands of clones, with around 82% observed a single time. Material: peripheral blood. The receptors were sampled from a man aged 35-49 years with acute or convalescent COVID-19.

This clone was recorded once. Here the CDR3 reads CATSDPGDRELEGNYGYTF. CDR3 coding DNA: TGTGCCACCAGTGACCCGGGGGACAGGGAACTGGAAGGGAACTATGGCTACACCTTC. The chain uses TRBV24-1 and TRBJ1-2; TRBD1 matches at 9 bases. CDR3 length: 19 residues. Trimming at V came to 4 bases and at J to 2 bases, leaving 16 bases not matched to a gene. Germline CDR1 KGHDR, CDR2 SFDVKD.

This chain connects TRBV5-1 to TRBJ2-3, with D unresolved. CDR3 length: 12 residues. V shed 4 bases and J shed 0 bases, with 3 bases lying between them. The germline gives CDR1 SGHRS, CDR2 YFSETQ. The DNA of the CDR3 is TGCGCCAGCAGCCCTAGCACAGATACGCAGTATTTT. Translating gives CASSPSTDTQYF.

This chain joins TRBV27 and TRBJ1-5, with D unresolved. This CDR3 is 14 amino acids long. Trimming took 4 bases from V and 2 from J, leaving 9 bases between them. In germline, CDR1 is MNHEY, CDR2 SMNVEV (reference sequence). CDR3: CASSSRERNQPQHF. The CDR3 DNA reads TGTGCCAGCAGTTCAAGGGAGCGCAATCAGCCCCAGCATTTT.

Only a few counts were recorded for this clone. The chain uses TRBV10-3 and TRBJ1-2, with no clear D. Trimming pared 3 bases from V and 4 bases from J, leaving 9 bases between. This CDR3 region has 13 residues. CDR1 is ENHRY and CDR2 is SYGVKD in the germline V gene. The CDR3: CAISDRSGYGYTF. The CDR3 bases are TGTGCCATCAGTGACCGGTCTGGCTATGGCTACACCTTC.

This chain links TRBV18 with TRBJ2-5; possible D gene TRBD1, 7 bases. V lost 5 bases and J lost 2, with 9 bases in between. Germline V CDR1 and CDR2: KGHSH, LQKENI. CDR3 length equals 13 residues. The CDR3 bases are TGTGCCAGCTCAGCGGGACAGCAAGAGACCCAGTACTTC. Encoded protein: CASSAGQQETQYF.

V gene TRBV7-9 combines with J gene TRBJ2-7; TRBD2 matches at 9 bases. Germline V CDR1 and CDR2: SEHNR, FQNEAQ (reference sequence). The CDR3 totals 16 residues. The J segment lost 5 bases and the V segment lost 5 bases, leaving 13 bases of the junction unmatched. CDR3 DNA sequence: TGTGCCAGCAGCGTTAATGGCGGGGGGGTACGACACGAGCAGTACTTC. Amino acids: CASSVNGGGVRHEQYF.

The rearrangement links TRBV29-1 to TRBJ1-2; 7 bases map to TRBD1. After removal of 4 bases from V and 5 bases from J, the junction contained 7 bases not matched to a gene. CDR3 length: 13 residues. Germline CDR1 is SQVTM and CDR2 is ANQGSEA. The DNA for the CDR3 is TGCAGCGTTGCCCCGGGACAGAGTTATGGCTACACCTTC. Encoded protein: CSVAPGQSYGYTF.

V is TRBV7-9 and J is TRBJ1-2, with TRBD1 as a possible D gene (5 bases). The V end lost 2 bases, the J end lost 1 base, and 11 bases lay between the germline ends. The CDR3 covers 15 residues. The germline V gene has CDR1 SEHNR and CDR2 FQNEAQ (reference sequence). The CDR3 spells CASSLSRAFNYGYTF. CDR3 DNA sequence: TGTGCCAGCAGCTTAAGCAGGGCATTTAACTATGGCTACACCTTC.

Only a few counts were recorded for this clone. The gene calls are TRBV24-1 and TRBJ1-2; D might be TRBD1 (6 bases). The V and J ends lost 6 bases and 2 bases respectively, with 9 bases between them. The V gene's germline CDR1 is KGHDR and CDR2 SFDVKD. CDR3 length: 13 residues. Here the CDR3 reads CATSPDSNYGYTF. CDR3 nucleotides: TGTGCCACCAGTCCGGACAGCAACTATGGCTACACCTTC.

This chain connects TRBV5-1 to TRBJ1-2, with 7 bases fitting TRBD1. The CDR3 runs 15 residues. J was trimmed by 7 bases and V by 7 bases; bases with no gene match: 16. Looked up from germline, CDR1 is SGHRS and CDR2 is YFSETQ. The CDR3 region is CASHSGQVSFGGYTF. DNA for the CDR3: TGCGCCAGCCACTCAGGACAGGTCTCCTTTGGTGGCTACACCTTC.

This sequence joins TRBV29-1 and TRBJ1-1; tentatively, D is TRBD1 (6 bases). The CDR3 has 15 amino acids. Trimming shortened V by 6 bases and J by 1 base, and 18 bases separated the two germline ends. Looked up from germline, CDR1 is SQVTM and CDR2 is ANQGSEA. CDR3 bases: TGCAGCGTCCGTAAAAACAGGGAAGGGAACACTGAAGCTTTCTTT. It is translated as CSVRKNREGNTEAFF.

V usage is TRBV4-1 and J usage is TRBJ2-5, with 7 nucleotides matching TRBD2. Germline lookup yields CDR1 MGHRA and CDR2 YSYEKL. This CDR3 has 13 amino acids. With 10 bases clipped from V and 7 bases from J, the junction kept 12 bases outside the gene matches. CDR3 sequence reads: CATQRGDGGTQYF. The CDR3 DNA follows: TGCGCCACTCAACGGGGGGACGGTGGGACCCAGTACTTC.

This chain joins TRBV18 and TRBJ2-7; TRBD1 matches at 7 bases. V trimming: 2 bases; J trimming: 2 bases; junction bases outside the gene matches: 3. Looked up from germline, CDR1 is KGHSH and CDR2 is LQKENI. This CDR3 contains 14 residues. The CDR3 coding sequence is TGTGCCAGCTCACCAGAGGGGGCCGCCTACGAGCAGTACTTC. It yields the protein CASSPEGAAYEQYF.

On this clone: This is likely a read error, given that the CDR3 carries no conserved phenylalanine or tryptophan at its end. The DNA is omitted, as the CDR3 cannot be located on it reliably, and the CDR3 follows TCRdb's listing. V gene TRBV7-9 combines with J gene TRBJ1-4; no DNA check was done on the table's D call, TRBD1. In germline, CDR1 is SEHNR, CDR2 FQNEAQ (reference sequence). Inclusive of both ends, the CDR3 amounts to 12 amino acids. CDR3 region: CASSWDTGTLEL.

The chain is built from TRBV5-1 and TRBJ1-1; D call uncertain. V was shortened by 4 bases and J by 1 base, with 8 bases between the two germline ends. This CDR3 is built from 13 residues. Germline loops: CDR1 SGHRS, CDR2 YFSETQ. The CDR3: CASSVQENTEAFF. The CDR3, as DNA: TGCGCCAGCAGCGTTCAGGAGAACACTGAAGCTTTCTTT.

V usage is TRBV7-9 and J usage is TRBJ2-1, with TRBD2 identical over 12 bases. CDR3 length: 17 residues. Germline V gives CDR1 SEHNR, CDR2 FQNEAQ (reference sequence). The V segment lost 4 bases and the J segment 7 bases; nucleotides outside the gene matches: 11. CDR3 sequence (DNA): TGTGCCAGCAGCTGGTGGACTAGCGGGGACGGGGGGAATGAGCAGTTCTTC. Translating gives CASSWWTSGDGGNEQFF.

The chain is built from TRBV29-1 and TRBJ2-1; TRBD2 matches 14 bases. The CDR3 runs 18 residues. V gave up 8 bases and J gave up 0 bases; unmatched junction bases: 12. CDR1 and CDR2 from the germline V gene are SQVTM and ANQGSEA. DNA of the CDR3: TGCAGCTCCATGGGACTAGCGGGAGACACTAGCTCCTACAATGAGCAGTTCTTC. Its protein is CSSMGLAGDTSSYNEQFF.

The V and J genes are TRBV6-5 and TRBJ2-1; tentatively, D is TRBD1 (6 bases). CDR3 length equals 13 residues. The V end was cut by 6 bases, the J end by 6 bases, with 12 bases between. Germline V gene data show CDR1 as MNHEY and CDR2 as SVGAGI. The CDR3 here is CASSPDRPNEQFF. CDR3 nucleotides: TGTGCCAGCAGCCCGGACAGACCCAATGAGCAGTTCTTC.

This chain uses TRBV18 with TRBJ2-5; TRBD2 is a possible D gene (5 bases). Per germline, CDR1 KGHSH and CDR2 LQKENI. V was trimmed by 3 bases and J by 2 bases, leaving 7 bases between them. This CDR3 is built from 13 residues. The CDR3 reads CASSPGVQETQYF. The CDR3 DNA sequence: TGTGCCAGCTCACCCGGGGTACAAGAGACCCAGTACTTC.

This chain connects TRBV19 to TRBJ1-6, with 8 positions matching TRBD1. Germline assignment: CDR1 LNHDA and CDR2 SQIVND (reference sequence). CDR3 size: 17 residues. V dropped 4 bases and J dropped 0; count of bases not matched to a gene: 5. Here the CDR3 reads CASSTRDRSSYNSPLHF. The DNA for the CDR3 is TGTGCCAGTAGTACTCGGGACAGGAGCTCCTATAATTCACCCCTCCACTTT.

CDR3 sequence reads: CASRVAGGPIDTQYF. In DNA form, the CDR3 reads TGTGCCAGCAGGGTAGCGGGGGGGCCGATAGATACGCAGTATTTT. The rearrangement uses TRBV6-5 and TRBJ2-3, with 11 positions matching TRBD2. V was clipped by 6 bases and J by 5 bases; unmatched bases: 7. CDR1 is MNHEY, CDR2 SVGAGI, per germline. This CDR3 has 15 residues.

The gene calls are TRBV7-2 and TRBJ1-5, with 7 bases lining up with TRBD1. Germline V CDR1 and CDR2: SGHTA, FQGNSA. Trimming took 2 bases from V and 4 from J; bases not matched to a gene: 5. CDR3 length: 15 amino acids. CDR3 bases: TGTGCCAGCAGCTTACAGGGACAGTCTAATCAGCCCCAGCATTTT. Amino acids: CASSLQGQSNQPQHF.

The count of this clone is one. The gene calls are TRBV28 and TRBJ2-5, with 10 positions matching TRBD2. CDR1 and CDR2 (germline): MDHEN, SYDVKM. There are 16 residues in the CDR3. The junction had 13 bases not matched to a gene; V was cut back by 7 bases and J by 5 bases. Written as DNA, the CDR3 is TGTGCCAGCATAAGGAGCGGGGGGGCGCCGGATGAGACCCAGTACTTC. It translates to CASIRSGGAPDETQYF.

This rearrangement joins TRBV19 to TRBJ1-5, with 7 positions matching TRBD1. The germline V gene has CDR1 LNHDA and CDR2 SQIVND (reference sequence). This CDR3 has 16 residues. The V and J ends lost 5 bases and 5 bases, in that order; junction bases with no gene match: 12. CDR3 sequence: CASSYRSGQRYQPQHF. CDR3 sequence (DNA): TGTGCCAGTAGTTATAGATCGGGACAGCGATATCAGCCCCAGCATTTT. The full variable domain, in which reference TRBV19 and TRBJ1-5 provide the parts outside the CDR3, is DGGITQSPKYLFRKEGQNVTLSCEQNLNHDAMYWYRQDPGQGLRLIYYSQIVNDFQKGDIAEGYSVSREKKESFPLTVTSAQKNPTAFYLCASSYRSGQRYQPQHFGDGTRLSIL.

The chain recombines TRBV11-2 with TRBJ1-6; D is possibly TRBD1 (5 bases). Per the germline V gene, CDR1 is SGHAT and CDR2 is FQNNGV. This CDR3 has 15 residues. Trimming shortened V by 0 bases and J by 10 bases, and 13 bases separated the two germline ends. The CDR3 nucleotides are TGTGCCAGCAGCTTAGATCCGGGGGTGCGATCACCCCTCCACTTT. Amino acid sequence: CASSLDPGVRSPLHF.

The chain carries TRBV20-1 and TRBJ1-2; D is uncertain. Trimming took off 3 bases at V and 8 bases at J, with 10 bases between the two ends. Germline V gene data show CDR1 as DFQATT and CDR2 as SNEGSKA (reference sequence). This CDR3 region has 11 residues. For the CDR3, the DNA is TGCAGTGCTAGCCCCGGGAAAGGCTACACCTTC. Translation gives CSASPGKGYTF.

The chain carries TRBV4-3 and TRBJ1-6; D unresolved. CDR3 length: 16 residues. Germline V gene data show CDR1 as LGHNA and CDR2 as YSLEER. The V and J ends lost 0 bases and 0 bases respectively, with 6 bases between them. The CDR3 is CASSQDTSSYNSPLHF. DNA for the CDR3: TGCGCCAGCAGCCAAGATACGAGCTCCTATAATTCACCCCTCCACTTT.